Below are 10 T cell receptor beta chains sequenced from a single sample in a study of cytomegalovirus exposure and HLA in healthy donors (dated by TCRdb to about 2017). Library preparation was by the immunoSEQ multiplex PCR assay. For the multiplex PCR, a mixture combining 60 forward primers for TCR Vbeta segments and 13 reverse primers for TCR Jbeta segments was used. TCRdb stores this immuneACCESS table with in-frame sequences only. Part of the clones is absent; in the studies checked, under half of the shortfall reflects unresolved V genes, and no reason is known for the rest. Here the sample has some 80,000 clones; around 76% occur a single time. Under 7% of the sample is held by the ten biggest clonotypes. Sequencing was done on a sample of PBMCs. These receptors originate from a young man in good health and CMV-seropositive.

This chain links TRBV7-8 with TRBJ1-2; 9 bases are shared with TRBD1. V shed 4 bases and J 5 bases; nucleotides not matched to a gene: 5. Germline V lookup: CDR1 SGHVS, CDR2 FQNEAQ. This CDR3 has 14 residues. CDR3 DNA: TGTGCCAGCAGCTGGGGACAGGGCCATTATGGCTACACCTTC. Amino acids: CASSWGQGHYGYTF. Using reference TRBV7-8 and TRBJ1-2 for the parts outside the CDR3, the full variable domain is GAGVSQSPRYKVAKRGQDVALRCDPISGHVSLFWYQQALGQGPEFLTYFQNEAQLDKSGLPSDRFFAERPEGSVSTLKIQRTQQEDSAVYLCASSWGQGHYGYTFGSGTRLTVV.

V and J are TRBV5-1 and TRBJ2-5; 11 bases fit TRBD2. V shed 4 bases, J shed 5 bases, and the junction held 7 bases outside the gene matches. The CDR3 consists of 15 residues. CDR1 is SGHRS, CDR2 YFSETQ, per germline. The CDR3: CASSLKLAGVETQYF. Written as DNA, the CDR3 is TGCGCCAGCAGCCTCAAACTAGCGGGAGTCGAGACCCAGTACTTC.

V is TRBV10-2 and J is TRBJ1-2; unclear D gene. Deletions cut 2 bases from V and 4 bases from J, with 8 bases between. The germline V gene encodes CDR1 WSHSY and CDR2 SAAADI. The CDR3 length is 13 residues. CDR3 nucleotide sequence: TGCGCCAGCAGTGAGGTCAGGCCCTATGGCTACACCTTC. The encoded protein is CASSEVRPYGYTF.

The chain joins TRBV19 to TRBJ2-3; D may be TRBD1 (5 bases). Trimming shortened V by 7 bases and J by 2 bases, and 13 bases separated the two germline ends. Germline CDR1 reads LNHDA; CDR2 reads SQIVND (reference sequence). The CDR3 runs to 14 residues. The CDR3, as DNA: TGTGCCAGTACAACAGGAGTTAACACAGATACGCAGTATTTT. Protein: CASTTGVNTDTQYF. The whole variable domain, filled in from reference TRBV19 and TRBJ2-3, reads DGGITQSPKYLFRKEGQNVTLSCEQNLNHDAMYWYRQDPGQGLRLIYYSQIVNDFQKGDIAEGYSVSREKKESFPLTVTSAQKNPTAFYLCASTTGVNTDTQYFGPGTRLTVL.

The V gene is TRBV6-5, the J gene TRBJ1-5; possibly TRBD1 for D (6 bases). V was shortened by 6 bases and J by 4 bases, with 7 bases between the two germline ends. Germline V lookup: CDR1 MNHEY, CDR2 SVGAGI. The CDR3 consists of 12 residues. The CDR3 spells CASRTGNQPQHF. CDR3 coding DNA: TGTGCCAGCAGGACAGGTAATCAGCCCCAGCATTTT.

This chain joins TRBV4-1 and TRBJ2-1; 11 nucleotides line up with TRBD2. The CDR3 has 17 residues. Per germline, CDR1 MGHRA and CDR2 YSYEKL. V lost 4 bases to trimming and J lost 9 bases; unmatched junction nucleotides: 14. The CDR3 here is CASSLRLAGGGGGEQFF. CDR3 coding DNA: TGCGCCAGCAGCCTCCGGCTAGCGGGAGGAGGGGGGGGTGAGCAGTTCTTC.

The chain combines TRBV28 with TRBJ1-5, with a tentative D call TRBD1 (5 bases). The CDR3 extends over 14 amino acids. Trimming stripped 8 bases from V and 5 bases from J, with 16 bases between. Germline-derived CDR1 and CDR2 are MDHEN and SYDVKM. The CDR3 DNA sequence: TGTGCCAGCGAAACTAGCTGGGGCGATCAGCCCCAGCATTTT. It is translated as CASETSWGDQPQHF.

The chain links TRBV6-5 to TRBJ1-5; D unclear. The CDR3 extends over 15 amino acids. V was cut by 4 bases and J by 0 bases, with 10 bases left in between. The germline V gene has CDR1 MNHEY and CDR2 SVGAGI. The CDR3 DNA follows: TGTGCCAGCAGTTTTTCGCGGAATAGCAATCAGCCCCAGCATTTT. It translates to CASSFSRNSNQPQHF.

This clone was detected only a few times. V and J are TRBV29-1 and TRBJ1-1; D uncertain. Trimming stripped 8 bases from V and 1 base from J, with 17 bases between. CDR1 and CDR2 (germline): SQVTM, ANQGSEA. The CDR3 covers 14 residues. The CDR3 sequence is CSSRGMRSNTEAFF. The CDR3 DNA sequence: TGCAGCTCAAGAGGGATGAGATCGAACACTGAAGCTTTCTTT.

V gene TRBV15 combines with J gene TRBJ2-3; D might be TRBD2 (5 bases). The V end lost 1 base, the J end lost 4 bases, and 6 bases lay between the germline ends. There are 13 residues in the CDR3. Germline V gene data show CDR1 as LNHNV and CDR2 as YYDKDF (reference sequence). The CDR3 nucleotides read TGTGCCACCAGCAGAGGGAGGTCAGATACGCAGTATTTT. It translates to CATSRGRSDTQYF.